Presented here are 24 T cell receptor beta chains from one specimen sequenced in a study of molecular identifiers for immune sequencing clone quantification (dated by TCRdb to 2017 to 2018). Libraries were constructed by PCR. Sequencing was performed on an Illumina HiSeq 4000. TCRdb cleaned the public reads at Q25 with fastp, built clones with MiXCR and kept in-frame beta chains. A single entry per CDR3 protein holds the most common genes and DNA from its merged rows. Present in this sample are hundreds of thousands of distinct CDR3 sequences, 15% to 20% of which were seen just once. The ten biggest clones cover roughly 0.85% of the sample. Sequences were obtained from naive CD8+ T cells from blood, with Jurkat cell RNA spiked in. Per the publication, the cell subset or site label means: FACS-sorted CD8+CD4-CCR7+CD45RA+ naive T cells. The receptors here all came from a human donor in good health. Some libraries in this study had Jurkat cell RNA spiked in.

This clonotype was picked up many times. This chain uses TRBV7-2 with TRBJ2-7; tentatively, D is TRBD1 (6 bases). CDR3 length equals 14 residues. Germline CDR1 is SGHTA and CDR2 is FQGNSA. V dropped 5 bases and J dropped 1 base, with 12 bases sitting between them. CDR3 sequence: CASSTRTASYEQYF. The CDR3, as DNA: TGTGCCAGCAGCACCCGGACAGCATCCTACGAGCAGTACTTC. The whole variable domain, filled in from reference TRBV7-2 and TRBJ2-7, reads GAGVSQSPSNKVTEKGKDVELRCDPISGHTALYWYRQSLGQGLEFLIYFQGNSAPDKSGLPSDRFSAERTGGSVSTLTIQRTQQEDSAVYLCASSTRTASYEQYFGPGTRLTVT.

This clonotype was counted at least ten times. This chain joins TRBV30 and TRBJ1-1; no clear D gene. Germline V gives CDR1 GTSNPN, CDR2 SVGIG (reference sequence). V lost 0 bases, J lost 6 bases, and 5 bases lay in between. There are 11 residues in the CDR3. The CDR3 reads CAWSVLAEAFF. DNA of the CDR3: TGTGCCTGGAGTGTGTTGGCTGAAGCTTTCTTT.

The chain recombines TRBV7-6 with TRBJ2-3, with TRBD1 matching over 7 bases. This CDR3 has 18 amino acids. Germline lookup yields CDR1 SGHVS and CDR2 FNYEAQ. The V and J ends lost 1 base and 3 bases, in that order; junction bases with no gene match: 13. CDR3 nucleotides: TGTGCCAGCAGCTTAGTGGCCTATACAGGGGACGGGACAGATACGCAGTATTTT. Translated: CASSLVAYTGDGTDTQYF.

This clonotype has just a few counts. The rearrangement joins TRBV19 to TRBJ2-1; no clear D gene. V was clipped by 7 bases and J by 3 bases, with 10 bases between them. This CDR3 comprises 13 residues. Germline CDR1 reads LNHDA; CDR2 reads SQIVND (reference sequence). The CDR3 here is CASTSQFYNEQFF. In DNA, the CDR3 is TGTGCCAGTACAAGTCAATTCTACAATGAGCAGTTCTTC.

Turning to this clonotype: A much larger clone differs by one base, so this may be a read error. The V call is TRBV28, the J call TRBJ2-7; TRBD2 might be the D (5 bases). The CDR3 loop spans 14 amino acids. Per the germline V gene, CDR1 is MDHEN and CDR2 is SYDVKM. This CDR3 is CASSFGLYSYERYF. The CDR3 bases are TGTGCCAGCAGTTTCGGACTGTACTCCTACGAGCGGTACTTC.

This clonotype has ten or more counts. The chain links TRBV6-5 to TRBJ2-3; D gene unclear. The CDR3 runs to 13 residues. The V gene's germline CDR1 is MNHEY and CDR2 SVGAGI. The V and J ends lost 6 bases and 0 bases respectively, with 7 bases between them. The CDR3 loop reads CASSATSTDTQYF. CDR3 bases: TGTGCCAGCAGCGCGACTAGCACAGATACGCAGTATTTT.

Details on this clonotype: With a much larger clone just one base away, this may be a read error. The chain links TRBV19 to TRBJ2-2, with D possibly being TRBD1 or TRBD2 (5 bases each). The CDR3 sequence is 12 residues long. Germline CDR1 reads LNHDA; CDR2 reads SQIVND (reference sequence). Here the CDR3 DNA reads TGTGCCAGTTGTAGGGGCACCGGGGAGCCGTTTTTT. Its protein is CASCRGTGEPFF.

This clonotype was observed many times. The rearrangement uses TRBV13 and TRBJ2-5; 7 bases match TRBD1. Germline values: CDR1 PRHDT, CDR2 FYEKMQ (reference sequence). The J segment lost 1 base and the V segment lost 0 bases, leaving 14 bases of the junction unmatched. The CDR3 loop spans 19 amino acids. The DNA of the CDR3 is TGTGCCAGCAGCTTAGGCCATCTCACCGGGTCAGGGGGCCAAGAGACCCAGTACTTC. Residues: CASSLGHLTGSGGQETQYF.

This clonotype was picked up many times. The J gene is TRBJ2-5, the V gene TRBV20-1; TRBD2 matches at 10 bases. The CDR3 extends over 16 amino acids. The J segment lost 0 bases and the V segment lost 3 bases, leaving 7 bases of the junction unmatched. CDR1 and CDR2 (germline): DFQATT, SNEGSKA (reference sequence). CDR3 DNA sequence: TGCAGTGCTAGGGGAGGACTAGCGGAGTACCAAGAGACCCAGTACTTC. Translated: CSARGGLAEYQETQYF.

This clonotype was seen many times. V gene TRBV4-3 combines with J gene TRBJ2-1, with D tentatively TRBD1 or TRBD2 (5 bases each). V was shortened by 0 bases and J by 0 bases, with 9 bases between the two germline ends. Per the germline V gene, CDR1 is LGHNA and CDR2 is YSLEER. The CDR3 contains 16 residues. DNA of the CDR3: TGCGCCAGCAGCCAAGACCCGGGGCCCTCCTACAATGAGCAGTTCTTC. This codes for CASSQDPGPSYNEQFF.

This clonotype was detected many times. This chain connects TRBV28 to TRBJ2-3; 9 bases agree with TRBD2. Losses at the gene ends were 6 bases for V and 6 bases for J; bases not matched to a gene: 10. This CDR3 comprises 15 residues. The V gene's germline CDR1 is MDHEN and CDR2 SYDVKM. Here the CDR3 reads CASSRLAGVFDTQYF. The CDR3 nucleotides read TGTGCCAGCAGCCGCTTAGCGGGAGTTTTTGATACGCAGTATTTT.

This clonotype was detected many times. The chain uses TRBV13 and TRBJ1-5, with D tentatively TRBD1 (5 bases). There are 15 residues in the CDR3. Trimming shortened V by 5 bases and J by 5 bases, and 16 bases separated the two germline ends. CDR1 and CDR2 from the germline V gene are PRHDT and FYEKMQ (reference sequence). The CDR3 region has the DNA TGTGCCAGCAGCGACAGTCTCTCCCGGGATCAGCCCCAGCATTTT. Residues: CASSDSLSRDQPQHF.

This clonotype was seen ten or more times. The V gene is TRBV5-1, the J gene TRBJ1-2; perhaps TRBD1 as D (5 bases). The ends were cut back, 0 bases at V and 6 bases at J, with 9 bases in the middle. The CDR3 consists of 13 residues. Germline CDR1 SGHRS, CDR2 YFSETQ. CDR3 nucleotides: TGCGCCAGCAGCTTGGAGGCGGGGCATGGCTACACCTTC. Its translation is CASSLEAGHGYTF.

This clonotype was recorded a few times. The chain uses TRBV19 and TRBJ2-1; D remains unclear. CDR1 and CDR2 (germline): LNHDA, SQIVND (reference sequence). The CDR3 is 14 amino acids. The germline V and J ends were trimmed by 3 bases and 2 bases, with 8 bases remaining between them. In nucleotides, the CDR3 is TGTGCCAGTAGTATTGGCGGCGCCTACAATGAGCAGTTCTTC. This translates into CASSIGGAYNEQFF. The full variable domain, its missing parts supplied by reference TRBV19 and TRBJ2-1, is DGGITQSPKYLFRKEGQNVTLSCEQNLNHDAMYWYRQDPGQGLRLIYYSQIVNDFQKGDIAEGYSVSREKKESFPLTVTSAQKNPTAFYLCASSIGGAYNEQFFGPGTRLTVL.

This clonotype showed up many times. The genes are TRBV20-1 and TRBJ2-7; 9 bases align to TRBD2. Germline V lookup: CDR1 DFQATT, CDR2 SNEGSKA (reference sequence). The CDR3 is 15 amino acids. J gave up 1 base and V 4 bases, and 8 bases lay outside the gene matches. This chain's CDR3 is CSANPLAGTSYEQYF. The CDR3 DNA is TGCAGTGCTAACCCACTAGCGGGTACTTCCTACGAGCAGTACTTC.

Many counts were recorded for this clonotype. This CDR3 reads CSAPPGTSGNPSTDTQYF. In nucleotides, the CDR3 is TGCAGTGCTCCACCCGGGACTAGCGGCAATCCTAGCACAGATACGCAGTATTTT. The rearrangement uses TRBV20-1 and TRBJ2-3; TRBD2 matches 11 bases. The CDR3 spans 18 residues. Germline lookup yields CDR1 DFQATT and CDR2 SNEGSKA (reference sequence). V lost 5 bases to trimming and J lost 0 bases; unmatched junction nucleotides: 13.

CDR3 region: CATSEGFSADTQYF. Written as DNA, the CDR3 is TGTGCCACTTCAGAGGGTTTCTCGGCAGATACGCAGTATTTT. This chain joins TRBV24-1 and TRBJ2-3, with a tentative D call TRBD2 (5 bases). V was pared by 10 bases and J by 4 bases, with 17 bases between. The V gene's germline CDR1 is KGHDR and CDR2 SFDVKD. This CDR3 has 14 amino acids.

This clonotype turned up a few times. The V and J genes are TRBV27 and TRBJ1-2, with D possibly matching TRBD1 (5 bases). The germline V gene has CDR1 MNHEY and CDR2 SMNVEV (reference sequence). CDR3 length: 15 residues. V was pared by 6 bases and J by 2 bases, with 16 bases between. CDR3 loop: CASSIQGKQNYGYTF. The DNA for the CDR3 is TGTGCCAGCAGCATCCAGGGAAAACAGAACTATGGCTACACCTTC.

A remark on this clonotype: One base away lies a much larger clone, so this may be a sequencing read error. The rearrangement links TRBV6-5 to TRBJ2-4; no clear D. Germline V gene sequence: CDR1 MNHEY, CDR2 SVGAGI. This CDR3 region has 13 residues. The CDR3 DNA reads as TGTGCCAGCAGTGAGATAGGCAAAGACATTCAGTACTTC. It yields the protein CASSEIGKDIQYF.

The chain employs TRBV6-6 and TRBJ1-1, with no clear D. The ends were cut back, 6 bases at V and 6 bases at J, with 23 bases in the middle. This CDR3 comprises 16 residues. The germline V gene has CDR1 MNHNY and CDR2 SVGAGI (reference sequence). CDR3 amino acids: CASRPADASSGAEAFF. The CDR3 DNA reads TGTGCCAGCAGACCCGCGGACGCCTCCTCTGGGGCTGAAGCTTTCTTT.

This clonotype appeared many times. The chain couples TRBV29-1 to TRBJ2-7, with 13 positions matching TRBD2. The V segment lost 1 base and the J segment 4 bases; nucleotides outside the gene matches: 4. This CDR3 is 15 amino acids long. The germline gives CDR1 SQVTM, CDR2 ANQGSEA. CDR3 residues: CSVEVRTSGGYEQYF. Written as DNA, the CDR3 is TGCAGCGTTGAAGTACGGACTAGCGGGGGTTACGAGCAGTACTTC.

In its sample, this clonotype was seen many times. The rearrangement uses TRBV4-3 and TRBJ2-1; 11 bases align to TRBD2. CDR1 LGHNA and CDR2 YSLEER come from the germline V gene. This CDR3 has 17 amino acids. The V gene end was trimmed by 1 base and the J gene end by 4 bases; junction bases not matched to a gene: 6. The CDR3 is CASSQVSTSGVYNEQFF. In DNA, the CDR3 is TGCGCCAGCAGCCAAGTTTCGACTAGCGGGGTATACAATGAGCAGTTCTTC.

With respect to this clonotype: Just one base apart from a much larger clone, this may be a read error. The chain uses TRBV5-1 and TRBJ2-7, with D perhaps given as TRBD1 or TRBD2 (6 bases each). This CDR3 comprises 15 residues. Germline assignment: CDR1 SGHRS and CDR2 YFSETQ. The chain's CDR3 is CASSDPGAGSVEQNF. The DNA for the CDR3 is TGCGCCAGCAGCGACCCGGGGGCGGGTTCAGTCGAGCAGAACTTC.

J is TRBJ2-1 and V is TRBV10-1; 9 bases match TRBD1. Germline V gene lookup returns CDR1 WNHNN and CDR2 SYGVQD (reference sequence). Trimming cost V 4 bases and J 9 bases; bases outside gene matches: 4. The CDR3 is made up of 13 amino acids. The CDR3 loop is CASSVGQGTEQFF. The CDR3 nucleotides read TGCGCCAGCAGTGTAGGACAGGGGACTGAGCAGTTCTTC.